These 30 T cell receptor beta chains came from one sample sequenced in a study of blood T cell repertoires in COVID-19. Clones were sequenced by immunoSEQ multiplex PCR, and TCRdb holds only the in-frame ones, with some missing. The profile shows about 74,000 clones, around nine tenths of them singletons. The sequencing input was peripheral blood. The receptors come from a woman aged 80 or over with active or convalescent COVID-19.

This clone appeared a single time. V and J are TRBV20-1 and TRBJ2-5; 7 bases are a match to TRBD1. V shed 6 bases, J shed 3 bases, and the junction held 1 base outside the gene matches. Germline loops: CDR1 DFQATT, CDR2 SNEGSKA (reference sequence). The length of the CDR3 is 11 residues. The CDR3 DNA reads as TGCAGTGCCACAGGGGAAGAGACCCAGTACTTC. This translates into CSATGEETQYF.

This chain links TRBV2 with TRBJ2-1; 10 nucleotides align to TRBD1. V was clipped by 8 bases and J by 7 bases; unmatched bases: 2. The CDR3 has 12 residues. Germline V gene data show CDR1 as SNHLY and CDR2 as FYNNEI. The CDR3: CASRDRGNEQFF. Here the CDR3 DNA reads TGTGCCAGCCGGGACAGGGGAAATGAGCAGTTCTTC.

Only a few counts were recorded for this clone. The gene calls are TRBV5-1 and TRBJ1-5; D ambiguous. This CDR3 is 14 amino acids long. Trimming took 1 base from V and 11 from J, leaving 16 bases between them. Germline V gene data show CDR1 as SGHRS and CDR2 as YFSETQ. This chain's CDR3 is CASSLSDAGEAQHF. The CDR3 bases are TGCGCCAGCAGCTTGTCTGATGCGGGCGAGGCCCAGCATTTT.

The V and J genes are TRBV5-6 and TRBJ2-5; a possible D gene is TRBD1 (6 bases). The V gene's germline CDR1 is SGHDT and CDR2 YYEEEE. This CDR3 contains 19 residues. With 2 bases removed from V and 4 bases from J, the gap between germline ends came to 27 bases. This CDR3 reads CASSLGQGRDTPWLETQYF. The CDR3 DNA reads as TGTGCCAGCAGCTTAGGGCAGGGTAGGGACACCCCCTGGTTAGAGACCCAGTACTTC.

The J gene is TRBJ2-7, the V gene TRBV5-1; the D gene is possibly TRBD2 (6 bases). The V end lost 0 bases, the J end lost 6 bases, and 7 bases lay between the germline ends. From germline, CDR1 is SGHRS and CDR2 YFSETQ. This CDR3 has 12 amino acids. DNA for the CDR3: TGCGCCAGCAGCTTGGCCGGGAGCGAGCAGTACTTC. Translating gives CASSLAGSEQYF.

This clone was seen only a few times. The rearrangement joins TRBV27 to TRBJ1-4; D possibly corresponds to TRBD1 (6 bases). This CDR3 spans 14 amino acids. With 2 bases removed from V and 7 bases from J, the gap between germline ends came to 11 bases. Per the germline V gene, CDR1 is MNHEY and CDR2 is SMNVEV (reference sequence). The CDR3 region is CASSLTGRSEKLFF. The CDR3 DNA reads as TGTGCCAGCAGTTTAACAGGGCGTTCTGAAAAACTGTTTTTT.

The V and J genes are TRBV29-1 and TRBJ1-2; 7 nucleotides line up with TRBD1. The V segment lost 7 bases and the J segment 4 bases; nucleotides outside the gene matches: 3. Per the germline V gene, CDR1 is SQVTM and CDR2 is ANQGSEA. The CDR3 runs to 11 residues. CDR3 nucleotides: TGCAGCGCAGGGGGTGGCTATGGCTACACCTTC. Translating gives CSAGGGYGYTF.

The V call is TRBV7-8, the J call TRBJ2-1; 7 bases are shared with TRBD2. The germline V gene has CDR1 SGHVS and CDR2 FQNEAQ. The junction had 11 bases not matched to a gene; V was cut back by 8 bases and J by 4 bases. This CDR3 spans 15 amino acids. In DNA form, the CDR3 reads TGTGCCAGCCAAATTAGCCTAGCGGAGTACAATGAGCAGTTCTTC. It yields the protein CASQISLAEYNEQFF.

CDR3 in DNA: TGTGCCACCAGTGACCAGACAGCTAGCTCCTACAATGAGCAGTTCTTC. As protein: CATSDQTASSYNEQFF. The chain joins TRBV24-1 to TRBJ2-1; possible D gene TRBD1, 5 bases. Germline CDR1 KGHDR, CDR2 SFDVKD. The CDR3 has 16 residues. Trimming removed 4 bases at V and 0 bases at J, with 12 bases between.

This chain uses TRBV28 with TRBJ1-1, with TRBD1 as a possible D gene (5 bases). Trimming took off 8 bases at V and 9 bases at J, with 13 bases between the two ends. This CDR3 comprises 11 residues. Germline V gene lookup returns CDR1 MDHEN and CDR2 SYDVKM. CDR3 DNA: TGTGCCAGCGGGGGGGGAGAAAAAGCTTTCTTT. Translated, it gives CASGGGEKAFF.

This clone was seen just once. The chain joins TRBV7-2 to TRBJ2-3; 9 positions agree with TRBD1. Germline V gene sequence: CDR1 SGHTA, CDR2 FQGNSA. J lost 2 bases, V lost 5 bases, and 5 bases had no gene match. This CDR3 is 15 amino acids long. The CDR3 bases are TGTGCCAGCAGCGGGTACAGGGGGCACACAGATACGCAGTATTTT. Translation: CASSGYRGHTDTQYF.

This chain connects TRBV7-9 to TRBJ2-2, with 7 nucleotides matching TRBD2. CDR1 and CDR2 (germline): SEHNR, FQNEAQ (reference sequence). CDR3 length: 15 residues. Trimming cost V 3 bases and J 3 bases; bases outside gene matches: 4. In nucleotides, the CDR3 is TGTGCCAGCAGCTTGGGGGGGATAGACACCGGGGAGCTGTTTTTT. Translated, it gives CASSLGGIDTGELFF.

V gene TRBV6-5 combines with J gene TRBJ1-5, with TRBD1 matching 9 bases. Germline assignment: CDR1 MNHEY and CDR2 SVGAGI. The J segment lost 7 bases and the V segment lost 5 bases, leaving 9 bases of the junction unmatched. CDR3 length: 15 residues. The CDR3 nucleotides are TGTGCCAGCAGTCGCGGGGGGACAGGGAGCCAGCCCCAGCATTTT. This translates into CASSRGGTGSQPQHF.

V gene TRBV9 combines with J gene TRBJ2-7; TRBD2 agrees at 11 bases. V was clipped by 0 bases and J by 3 bases; unmatched bases: 5. Germline-derived CDR1 and CDR2 are SGDLS and YYNGEE. This CDR3 contains 16 residues. The CDR3 reads CASSVGYSGRVYEQYF. The CDR3, as DNA: TGTGCCAGCAGCGTAGGATATAGCGGGAGGGTCTACGAGCAGTACTTC.

This clone was seen more than once but under ten times. The chain couples TRBV4-3 to TRBJ2-2; the match to TRBD2 covers 11 bases. This CDR3 is 19 amino acids long. Germline CDR1 reads LGHNA; CDR2 reads YSLEER. V lost 4 bases to trimming and J lost 2 bases; unmatched junction nucleotides: 12. The CDR3 protein is CASSRSLLAGATNTGELFF. DNA for the CDR3: TGCGCCAGCAGCCGAAGCCTACTAGCGGGGGCCACCAACACCGGGGAGCTGTTTTTT.

The chain joins TRBV5-1 to TRBJ1-1; 7 bases fit TRBD1. Germline trimming cut 4 bases from V and 5 bases from J; bases unmatched to any gene: 14. This CDR3 contains 16 residues. The germline V gene encodes CDR1 SGHRS and CDR2 YFSETQ. CDR3 coding DNA: TGCGCCAGCAGCCTACCTGGACAGGCCACGGGAACTGAAGCTTTCTTT. This gives the protein CASSLPGQATGTEAFF.

The chain combines TRBV7-2 with TRBJ1-2; the D gene is possibly TRBD1 (6 bases). The CDR3 has 16 residues. The germline CDR1 and CDR2 sequences are SGHTA and FQGNSA. V was pared by 5 bases and J by 2 bases, with 18 bases between. CDR3: CASSLNPGTTNYGYTF. CDR3 nucleotide sequence: TGTGCCAGCAGCCTAAACCCCGGGACAACCAACTATGGCTACACCTTC.

This sequence joins TRBV11-2 and TRBJ1-4, with D tentatively TRBD1 (6 bases). CDR1 SGHAT and CDR2 FQNNGV come from the germline V gene. With 5 bases removed from V and 3 bases from J, the gap between germline ends came to 13 bases. This CDR3 region has 15 residues. The CDR3 sequence is CASSTQGRANEKLFF. DNA for the CDR3: TGTGCCAGCAGCACCCAGGGGAGGGCTAATGAAAAACTGTTTTTT.

This sequence joins TRBV27 and TRBJ1-4; 7 bases align to TRBD1. The length of the CDR3 is 16 residues. Germline-derived CDR1 and CDR2 are MNHEY and SMNVEV (reference sequence). V lost 5 bases and J lost 4; bases outside the gene matches: 10. The CDR3 here is CASSALTGVGNEKLFF. For the CDR3, the DNA is TGTGCCAGCAGTGCCCTTACAGGGGTTGGTAATGAAAAACTGTTTTTT.

V is TRBV27 and J is TRBJ2-1, with 12 nucleotides matching TRBD1. Germline lookup yields CDR1 MNHEY and CDR2 SMNVEV (reference sequence). V lost 4 bases to trimming and J lost 6 bases; unmatched junction nucleotides: 4. CDR3 size: 15 residues. In nucleotides, the CDR3 is TGTGCCAGCAGTTCAGGGACAGGGGGCTTCAATGAGCAGTTCTTC. Translation: CASSSGTGGFNEQFF.

The chain carries TRBV5-1 and TRBJ2-5; tentatively, D is TRBD1 (6 bases). With 4 bases removed from V and 2 bases from J, the gap between germline ends came to 15 bases. The length of the CDR3 is 15 residues. Germline CDR1 and CDR2: SGHRS and YFSETQ. CDR3 sequence reads: CASSLQGTLQETQYF. Written as DNA, the CDR3 is TGCGCCAGCAGCCTACAGGGTACCCTTCAAGAGACCCAGTACTTC.

The rearrangement links TRBV12-3 or TRBV12-4 to TRBJ2-7; tentative D call: TRBD1 (5 bases). V was pared by 1 base and J by 11 bases, with 12 bases between. The length of the CDR3 is 12 residues. CDR3 DNA: TGTGCCAGCAGTTTAGGGTCCAGGGTGAAGTACTTC. It encodes CASSLGSRVKYF.

The chain combines TRBV25-1 with TRBJ2-5; D might be TRBD2 (7 bases). In germline, CDR1 is MGHDK, CDR2 SYGVNS. The V and J ends lost 4 bases and 6 bases respectively, with 18 bases between them. The CDR3 length is 15 residues. The CDR3 loop is CASSGDGGLPKTQYF. The CDR3 region has the DNA TGTGCCAGCAGTGGGGACGGGGGGCTCCCAAAGACCCAGTACTTC.

The genes are TRBV6-5 and TRBJ1-1, with D maybe TRBD1 (5 bases). The V end was cut by 0 bases, the J end by 1 base, with 9 bases between. There are 15 residues in the CDR3. Germline V CDR1 and CDR2: MNHEY, SVGAGI. The CDR3: CASSYSRQGNTEAFF. The CDR3 DNA follows: TGTGCCAGCAGTTACTCGAGGCAGGGGAACACTGAAGCTTTCTTT.

This sequence joins TRBV15 and TRBJ1-2; D uncertain. The CDR3 totals 14 residues. Germline CDR1 LNHNV, CDR2 YYDKDF (reference sequence). Trimming removed 1 base from V and 2 bases from J, with 8 bases in between. CDR3 loop: CATSRGGENYGYTF. The CDR3, as DNA: TGTGCCACCAGCAGAGGGGGAGAGAACTATGGCTACACCTTC.

The genes are TRBV6-5 and TRBJ2-1; 8 bases agree with TRBD1. V lost 6 bases, J lost 7 bases, and 5 bases stayed unmatched. The CDR3 covers 13 residues. CDR1 and CDR2 (germline): MNHEY, SVGAGI. In DNA form, the CDR3 reads TGTGCCAGCAGCACGGACAGGGTGAATGAGCAGTTCTTC. Its protein product is CASSTDRVNEQFF.

The V gene is TRBV6-5, the J gene TRBJ1-3, with D possibly being TRBD1 (5 bases). The CDR3 loop spans 15 amino acids. Deletions cut 2 bases from V and 4 bases from J, with 12 bases between. Germline assignment: CDR1 MNHEY and CDR2 SVGAGI. CDR3 in DNA: TGTGCCAGCAGTTACGGCCCAGGGCCCGGAAACACCATATATTTT. As protein: CASSYGPGPGNTIYF.

The chain recombines TRBV10-3 with TRBJ2-3, with 8 bases that match TRBD1. Trimming cost V 7 bases and J 4 bases; bases outside gene matches: 4. The germline V gene has CDR1 ENHRY and CDR2 SYGVKD. The CDR3 totals 13 residues. In DNA, the CDR3 is TGTGCCATCAATGGACAGGGCTCAGATACGCAGTATTTT. Protein sequence: CAINGQGSDTQYF.

The genes are TRBV5-6 and TRBJ1-1, with D possibly being TRBD1 (5 bases). CDR3 length equals 14 residues. V was trimmed by 1 base and J by 7 bases, leaving 14 bases between them. From germline, CDR1 is SGHDT and CDR2 YYEEEE. The CDR3 region is CASSLREGQGEAFF. The CDR3 coding sequence is TGTGCCAGCAGCTTGCGGGAGGGTCAGGGTGAAGCTTTCTTT.

The chain combines TRBV10-3 with TRBJ2-3; 8 bases fit TRBD2. With 10 bases clipped from V and 2 bases from J, the junction kept 8 bases outside the gene matches. Germline-derived CDR1 and CDR2 are ENHRY and SYGVKD. There are 14 residues in the CDR3. The CDR3 DNA reads TGTGCCACCCATAGCGGGATCTACACAGATACGCAGTATTTT. It translates to CATHSGIYTDTQYF.